A single sample gave rise to the 27 T cell receptor beta chains below, sequenced in a study of blood T cell repertoires in COVID-19. The data were produced by immunoSEQ multiplex PCR, yet TCRdb's version contains in-frame clones alone and is incomplete. The table has just under 65,000 clones, about 76% seen once. Sequenced input: peripheral blood. The source is a human donor in a cohort sampled during active COVID-19.

V gene TRBV24-1 combines with J gene TRBJ2-2; D is ambiguous. Trimming cost V 7 bases and J 3 bases, with 8 bases left between them. The CDR3 is 13 amino acids. CDR1 and CDR2 (germline): KGHDR, SFDVKD. CDR3 nucleotide sequence: TGTGCCACCAGACAATCAGACACCGGGGAGCTGTTTTTT. This encodes CATRQSDTGELFF.

This chain joins TRBV6-6 and TRBJ2-3; TRBD2 might be the D (5 bases). CDR3 size: 13 residues. Germline V gives CDR1 MNHNY, CDR2 SVGAGI (reference sequence). V was trimmed by 5 bases and J by 8 bases, leaving 14 bases between them. The CDR3 is CASSPDGVGTQYF. The CDR3 region has the DNA TGTGCCAGCAGTCCGGACGGGGTTGGTACGCAGTATTTT.

The chain recombines TRBV25-1 with TRBJ1-5, with 7 bases aligning to TRBD1. CDR1 and CDR2 (germline): MGHDK, SYGVNS. The CDR3 runs 14 residues. The junction had 7 bases not matched to a gene; V was cut back by 5 bases and J by 6 bases. The CDR3 here is CASSPTGLGQPQHF. The CDR3 coding sequence is TGTGCCAGCAGTCCGACAGGGTTAGGTCAGCCCCAGCATTTT. The whole variable domain, filled in from reference TRBV25-1 and TRBJ1-5, reads EADIYQTPRYLVIGTGKKITLECSQTMGHDKMYWYQQDPGMELHLIHYSYGVNSTEKGDLSSESTVSRIRTEHFPLTLESARPSHTSQYLCASSPTGLGQPQHFGDGTRLSIL.

The sample holds many counts of this clone. The gene calls are TRBV4-2 and TRBJ2-2, with TRBD2 identical over 12 bases. The ends lost 0 bases at V and 0 bases at J; junction bases unmatched: 5. This CDR3 contains 19 residues. Germline lookup yields CDR1 LGHNA and CDR2 YNFKEQ. The chain's CDR3 is CASSQDVRTSGANTGELFF. As DNA, the CDR3 is TGTGCCAGCAGCCAAGATGTTCGGACTAGCGGGGCGAACACCGGGGAGCTGTTTTTT.

This clone has more than one count but fewer than ten. This rearrangement joins TRBV18 to TRBJ2-5; 7 bases agree with TRBD1. Germline CDR1 reads KGHSH; CDR2 reads LQKENI. The V and J ends lost 6 bases and 4 bases, in that order; junction bases with no gene match: 5. This CDR3 spans 13 amino acids. CDR3 sequence reads: CASSPRQGETQYF. Here the CDR3 DNA reads TGTGCCAGCTCGCCGAGACAGGGAGAGACCCAGTACTTC. Full variable domain (rest looked up from reference TRBV18 and TRBJ2-5): NAGVMQNPRHLVRRRGQEARLRCSPMKGHSHVYWYRQLPEEGLKFMVYLQKENIIDESGMPKERFSAEFPKEGPSILRIQQVVRGDSAAYFCASSPRQGETQYFGPGTRLLVL.

This clone was observed a handful of times. The chain has TRBV5-6 and TRBJ1-5; a weak D match, TRBD1 (6 bases). CDR1 is SGHDT and CDR2 is YYEEEE in the germline V gene. This CDR3 comprises 15 residues. The V and J ends lost 0 bases and 4 bases respectively, with 11 bases between them. CDR3 region: CASSLGTAGNQPQHF. The CDR3 bases are TGTGCCAGCAGCTTGGGGACAGCCGGAAATCAGCCCCAGCATTTT. Supplemented by reference TRBV5-6 and TRBJ1-5, the full variable domain reads DAGVTQSPTHLIKTRGQQVTLRCSPKSGHDTVSWYQQALGQGPQFIFQYYEEEERQRGNFPDRFSGHQFPNYSSELNVNALLLGDSALYLCASSLGTAGNQPQHFGDGTRLSIL.

The V and J genes are TRBV13 and TRBJ2-1; perhaps TRBD1 as D (6 bases). V lost 5 bases to trimming and J lost 2 bases, with 16 bases between them. The CDR3 totals 16 residues. Germline CDR1 reads PRHDT; CDR2 reads FYEKMQ (reference sequence). The DNA for the CDR3 is TGTGCCAGCAGCCGCTTAGAGGGGGTCGCCTACAATGAGCAGTTCTTC. Translating it yields CASSRLEGVAYNEQFF.

This sequence joins TRBV10-3 and TRBJ1-6, with D unresolved. This CDR3 has 15 residues. Germline CDR1 is ENHRY and CDR2 is SYGVKD. V was shortened by 7 bases and J by 0 bases, with 10 bases between the two germline ends. CDR3: CAIMSGSSYNSPLHF. The CDR3 DNA reads TGTGCCATCATGTCCGGGAGCTCCTATAATTCACCCCTCCACTTT.

The genes are TRBV30 and TRBJ1-2, with TRBD1 matching over 8 bases. This CDR3 is built from 15 residues. The V gene's germline CDR1 is GTSNPN and CDR2 SVGIG (reference sequence). The J segment lost 3 bases and the V segment lost 0 bases, leaving 6 bases of the junction unmatched. The CDR3 loop reads CAWSVHRGKYYGYTF. The DNA of the CDR3 is TGTGCCTGGAGTGTACACAGGGGGAAGTACTATGGCTACACCTTC.

This clone was recorded only once. This chain uses TRBV5-1 with TRBJ1-1; D is perhaps TRBD1 (6 bases). The V end lost 7 bases, the J end lost 1 base, and 14 bases lay between the germline ends. Germline assignment: CDR1 SGHRS and CDR2 YFSETQ. This CDR3 has 14 amino acids. CDR3 amino acids: CASYRDTANTEAFF. CDR3 DNA sequence: TGCGCCAGCTACCGGGACACAGCGAACACTGAAGCTTTCTTT.

This clone was seen only once. V is TRBV9 and J is TRBJ1-1; the D gene is possibly TRBD1 (5 bases). Trimming pared 0 bases from V and 7 bases from J, leaving 16 bases between. The CDR3 has 15 residues. Germline-derived CDR1 and CDR2 are SGDLS and YYNGEE. The CDR3, as DNA: TGTGCCAGCAGCGTAGACATTCGGGACTTAGGTGAAGCTTTCTTT. Translating it yields CASSVDIRDLGEAFF.

This clone has only a few counts. The chain links TRBV9 to TRBJ2-3; D unresolved. V was pared by 0 bases and J by 0 bases, with 8 bases between. The CDR3 consists of 15 residues. Germline lookup yields CDR1 SGDLS and CDR2 YYNGEE. CDR3 in DNA: TGTGCCAGCAGCGTAGCACCTACTAGCACAGATACGCAGTATTTT. Protein: CASSVAPTSTDTQYF.

This clone was found many times. The chain couples TRBV11-2 to TRBJ2-7; weak D call: TRBD1 (5 bases). Trimming left V 1 base short and J 2 bases short, with 12 bases between. Germline V CDR1 and CDR2: SGHAT, FQNNGV. This CDR3 spans 15 amino acids. The CDR3: CASSLGQLQTYEQYF. For the CDR3, the DNA is TGTGCCAGCAGCTTAGGACAGCTACAGACCTACGAGCAGTACTTC.

This clone was detected only a few times. The gene calls are TRBV11-2 and TRBJ1-2; TRBD1 aligns across 9 bases. Trimming took 1 base from V and 4 from J; bases not matched to a gene: 13. This CDR3 has 18 residues. Germline lookup yields CDR1 SGHAT and CDR2 FQNNGV. The CDR3 here is CASSLAGQGIFLSYGYTF. CDR3 DNA: TGTGCCAGCAGCTTAGCCGGACAGGGGATATTTCTTAGCTATGGCTACACCTTC.

The CDR3 region has the DNA TGTGCCAGCAGGGCGGAGGGGGGGGCCGGCTCCTATAATTCACCCCTCCACTTT. Its translation is CASRAEGGAGSYNSPLHF. V gene TRBV2 combines with J gene TRBJ1-6, with a weak D call TRBD1 (6 bases). This CDR3 has 18 residues. In germline, CDR1 is SNHLY, CDR2 FYNNEI. V lost 6 bases to trimming and J lost 0 bases, with 18 bases between them.

The rearrangement joins TRBV5-1 to TRBJ2-1; TRBD1 is a possible D gene (6 bases). With 4 bases removed from V and 0 bases from J, the gap between germline ends came to 14 bases. The CDR3 is 16 residues long. Looked up from germline, CDR1 is SGHRS and CDR2 is YFSETQ. The DNA for the CDR3 is TGCGCCAGCAGCGCCCAGGGGCTAAACTCCTACAATGAGCAGTTCTTC. It encodes CASSAQGLNSYNEQFF.

This sequence joins TRBV19 and TRBJ2-7, with 9 bases fitting TRBD1. The ends lost 6 bases at V and 2 bases at J; junction bases unmatched: 5. CDR3 length: 14 residues. Germline CDR1 reads LNHDA; CDR2 reads SQIVND (reference sequence). The CDR3 here is CASRPGQGTYEQYF. In DNA, the CDR3 is TGTGCCAGTAGACCCGGACAGGGGACCTACGAGCAGTACTTC.

The chain couples TRBV2 to TRBJ2-3; D unresolved. The CDR3 is 12 residues long. With 8 bases removed from V and 5 bases from J, the gap between germline ends came to 11 bases. Germline loops: CDR1 SNHLY, CDR2 FYNNEI. Written as DNA, the CDR3 is TGTGCCAGCCGACTCCTAGGAGATACGCAGTATTTT. Translated: CASRLLGDTQYF.

This chain connects TRBV6-2 or TRBV6-3 to TRBJ2-7; 8 nucleotides align to TRBD1. The ends lost 0 bases at V and 7 bases at J; junction bases unmatched: 8. This CDR3 is built from 15 residues. The germline gives CDR1 MNHEY, CDR2 SVGEGT. CDR3 in amino acids: CASSYSGQGAGEQYF. The CDR3 region has the DNA TGTGCCAGCAGTTACTCAGGTCAGGGGGCAGGAGAGCAGTACTTC.

The chain combines TRBV2 with TRBJ2-3; 12 bases match TRBD2. V trimming: 6 bases; J trimming: 6 bases; junction bases outside the gene matches: 7. The CDR3 totals 15 residues. Germline V gene sequence: CDR1 SNHLY, CDR2 FYNNEI. The CDR3 nucleotides read TGTGCCAGCAGGCCCAGGACTAGCGGGGATGATACGCAGTATTTT. This codes for CASRPRTSGDDTQYF.

V usage is TRBV15 and J usage is TRBJ2-3; 9 nucleotides align to TRBD2. V lost 9 bases to trimming and J lost 1 base; unmatched junction nucleotides: 11. The CDR3 spans 16 residues. Germline CDR1 reads LNHNV; CDR2 reads YYDKDF (reference sequence). As DNA, the CDR3 is TGTGCCACTGGTCGGAGCGGGGGGCGCGGCACAGATACGCAGTATTTT. It codes for CATGRSGGRGTDTQYF. The whole variable domain, filled in from reference TRBV15 and TRBJ2-3, reads DAMVIQNPRYQVTQFGKPVTLSCSQTLNHNVMYWYQQKSSQAPKLLFHYYDKDFNNEADTPDNFQSRRPNTSFCFLDIRSPGLGDTAMYLCATGRSGGRGTDTQYFGPGTRLTVL.

The chain recombines TRBV30 with TRBJ1-5, with TRBD1 matching 7 bases. The CDR3 totals 20 residues. Germline CDR1 and CDR2: GTSNPN and SVGIG (reference sequence). V was clipped by 2 bases and J by 0 bases; unmatched bases: 19. The CDR3 DNA reads TGTGCCTGGAGTTACCCCGGAATATCCAGGACAGGCCGTAGCAATCAGCCCCAGCATTTT. Its protein is CAWSYPGISRTGRSNQPQHF.

The rearrangement links TRBV6-6 to TRBJ2-1, with a tentative D call TRBD2 (5 bases). The CDR3 has 14 amino acids. The germline V gene has CDR1 MNHNY and CDR2 SVGAGI (reference sequence). V lost 0 bases to trimming and J lost 7 bases, with 10 bases between them. DNA of the CDR3: TGTGCCAGCAGTTACTCGATCGGGGAGAATGAGCAGTTCTTC. This gives the protein CASSYSIGENEQFF.

This chain joins TRBV6-5 and TRBJ1-2; 7 nucleotides match TRBD1. The CDR3 covers 15 residues. Per the germline V gene, CDR1 is MNHEY and CDR2 is SVGAGI. The J segment lost 4 bases and the V segment lost 4 bases, leaving 9 bases of the junction unmatched. The CDR3 DNA reads as TGTGCCAGCAGTTCCACCCCGGACAGGACCTATGGCTACACCTTC. Its protein is CASSSTPDRTYGYTF.

The rearrangement joins TRBV6-1 to TRBJ2-1; 13 bases map to TRBD2. The CDR3 consists of 16 residues. The V segment lost 4 bases and the J segment 4 bases; nucleotides outside the gene matches: 4. Germline V gene sequence: CDR1 MNHNS, CDR2 SASEGT. The CDR3 bases are TGTGCCAGCAGTGCCCAGACTAGCGGGGGGTACAATGAGCAGTTCTTC. The encoded protein is CASSAQTSGGYNEQFF.

The chain couples TRBV29-1 to TRBJ2-5; a possible D gene is TRBD1 (6 bases). The CDR3 is 12 amino acids. CDR1 is SQVTM and CDR2 is ANQGSEA in the germline V gene. Trimming took 3 bases from V and 5 from J, leaving 10 bases between them. CDR3 residues: CSVDGGWETQYF. DNA for the CDR3: TGCAGCGTTGATGGGGGCTGGGAGACCCAGTACTTC.

This chain joins TRBV4-3 and TRBJ1-6; TRBD1 matches 9 bases. CDR3 length: 15 amino acids. V lost 3 bases and J lost 10; bases outside the gene matches: 7. Germline V gene sequence: CDR1 LGHNA, CDR2 YSLEER. CDR3 sequence: CASSQGGTGSSPLHF. CDR3 sequence (DNA): TGCGCCAGCAGCCAGGGCGGGACAGGGAGCTCACCCCTCCACTTT.